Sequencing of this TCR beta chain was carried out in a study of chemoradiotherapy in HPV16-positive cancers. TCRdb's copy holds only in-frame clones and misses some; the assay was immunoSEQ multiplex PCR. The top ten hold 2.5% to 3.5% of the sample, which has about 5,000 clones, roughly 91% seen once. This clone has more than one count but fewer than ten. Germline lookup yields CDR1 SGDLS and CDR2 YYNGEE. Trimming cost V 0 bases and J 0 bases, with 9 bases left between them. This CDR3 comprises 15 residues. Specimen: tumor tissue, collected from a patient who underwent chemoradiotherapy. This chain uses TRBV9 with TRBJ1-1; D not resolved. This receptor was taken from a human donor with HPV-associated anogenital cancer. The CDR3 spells CASSVGRVLNTEAFF. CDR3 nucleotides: TGTGCCAGCAGCGTAGGGAGGGTTTTGAACACTGAAGCTTTCTTT.